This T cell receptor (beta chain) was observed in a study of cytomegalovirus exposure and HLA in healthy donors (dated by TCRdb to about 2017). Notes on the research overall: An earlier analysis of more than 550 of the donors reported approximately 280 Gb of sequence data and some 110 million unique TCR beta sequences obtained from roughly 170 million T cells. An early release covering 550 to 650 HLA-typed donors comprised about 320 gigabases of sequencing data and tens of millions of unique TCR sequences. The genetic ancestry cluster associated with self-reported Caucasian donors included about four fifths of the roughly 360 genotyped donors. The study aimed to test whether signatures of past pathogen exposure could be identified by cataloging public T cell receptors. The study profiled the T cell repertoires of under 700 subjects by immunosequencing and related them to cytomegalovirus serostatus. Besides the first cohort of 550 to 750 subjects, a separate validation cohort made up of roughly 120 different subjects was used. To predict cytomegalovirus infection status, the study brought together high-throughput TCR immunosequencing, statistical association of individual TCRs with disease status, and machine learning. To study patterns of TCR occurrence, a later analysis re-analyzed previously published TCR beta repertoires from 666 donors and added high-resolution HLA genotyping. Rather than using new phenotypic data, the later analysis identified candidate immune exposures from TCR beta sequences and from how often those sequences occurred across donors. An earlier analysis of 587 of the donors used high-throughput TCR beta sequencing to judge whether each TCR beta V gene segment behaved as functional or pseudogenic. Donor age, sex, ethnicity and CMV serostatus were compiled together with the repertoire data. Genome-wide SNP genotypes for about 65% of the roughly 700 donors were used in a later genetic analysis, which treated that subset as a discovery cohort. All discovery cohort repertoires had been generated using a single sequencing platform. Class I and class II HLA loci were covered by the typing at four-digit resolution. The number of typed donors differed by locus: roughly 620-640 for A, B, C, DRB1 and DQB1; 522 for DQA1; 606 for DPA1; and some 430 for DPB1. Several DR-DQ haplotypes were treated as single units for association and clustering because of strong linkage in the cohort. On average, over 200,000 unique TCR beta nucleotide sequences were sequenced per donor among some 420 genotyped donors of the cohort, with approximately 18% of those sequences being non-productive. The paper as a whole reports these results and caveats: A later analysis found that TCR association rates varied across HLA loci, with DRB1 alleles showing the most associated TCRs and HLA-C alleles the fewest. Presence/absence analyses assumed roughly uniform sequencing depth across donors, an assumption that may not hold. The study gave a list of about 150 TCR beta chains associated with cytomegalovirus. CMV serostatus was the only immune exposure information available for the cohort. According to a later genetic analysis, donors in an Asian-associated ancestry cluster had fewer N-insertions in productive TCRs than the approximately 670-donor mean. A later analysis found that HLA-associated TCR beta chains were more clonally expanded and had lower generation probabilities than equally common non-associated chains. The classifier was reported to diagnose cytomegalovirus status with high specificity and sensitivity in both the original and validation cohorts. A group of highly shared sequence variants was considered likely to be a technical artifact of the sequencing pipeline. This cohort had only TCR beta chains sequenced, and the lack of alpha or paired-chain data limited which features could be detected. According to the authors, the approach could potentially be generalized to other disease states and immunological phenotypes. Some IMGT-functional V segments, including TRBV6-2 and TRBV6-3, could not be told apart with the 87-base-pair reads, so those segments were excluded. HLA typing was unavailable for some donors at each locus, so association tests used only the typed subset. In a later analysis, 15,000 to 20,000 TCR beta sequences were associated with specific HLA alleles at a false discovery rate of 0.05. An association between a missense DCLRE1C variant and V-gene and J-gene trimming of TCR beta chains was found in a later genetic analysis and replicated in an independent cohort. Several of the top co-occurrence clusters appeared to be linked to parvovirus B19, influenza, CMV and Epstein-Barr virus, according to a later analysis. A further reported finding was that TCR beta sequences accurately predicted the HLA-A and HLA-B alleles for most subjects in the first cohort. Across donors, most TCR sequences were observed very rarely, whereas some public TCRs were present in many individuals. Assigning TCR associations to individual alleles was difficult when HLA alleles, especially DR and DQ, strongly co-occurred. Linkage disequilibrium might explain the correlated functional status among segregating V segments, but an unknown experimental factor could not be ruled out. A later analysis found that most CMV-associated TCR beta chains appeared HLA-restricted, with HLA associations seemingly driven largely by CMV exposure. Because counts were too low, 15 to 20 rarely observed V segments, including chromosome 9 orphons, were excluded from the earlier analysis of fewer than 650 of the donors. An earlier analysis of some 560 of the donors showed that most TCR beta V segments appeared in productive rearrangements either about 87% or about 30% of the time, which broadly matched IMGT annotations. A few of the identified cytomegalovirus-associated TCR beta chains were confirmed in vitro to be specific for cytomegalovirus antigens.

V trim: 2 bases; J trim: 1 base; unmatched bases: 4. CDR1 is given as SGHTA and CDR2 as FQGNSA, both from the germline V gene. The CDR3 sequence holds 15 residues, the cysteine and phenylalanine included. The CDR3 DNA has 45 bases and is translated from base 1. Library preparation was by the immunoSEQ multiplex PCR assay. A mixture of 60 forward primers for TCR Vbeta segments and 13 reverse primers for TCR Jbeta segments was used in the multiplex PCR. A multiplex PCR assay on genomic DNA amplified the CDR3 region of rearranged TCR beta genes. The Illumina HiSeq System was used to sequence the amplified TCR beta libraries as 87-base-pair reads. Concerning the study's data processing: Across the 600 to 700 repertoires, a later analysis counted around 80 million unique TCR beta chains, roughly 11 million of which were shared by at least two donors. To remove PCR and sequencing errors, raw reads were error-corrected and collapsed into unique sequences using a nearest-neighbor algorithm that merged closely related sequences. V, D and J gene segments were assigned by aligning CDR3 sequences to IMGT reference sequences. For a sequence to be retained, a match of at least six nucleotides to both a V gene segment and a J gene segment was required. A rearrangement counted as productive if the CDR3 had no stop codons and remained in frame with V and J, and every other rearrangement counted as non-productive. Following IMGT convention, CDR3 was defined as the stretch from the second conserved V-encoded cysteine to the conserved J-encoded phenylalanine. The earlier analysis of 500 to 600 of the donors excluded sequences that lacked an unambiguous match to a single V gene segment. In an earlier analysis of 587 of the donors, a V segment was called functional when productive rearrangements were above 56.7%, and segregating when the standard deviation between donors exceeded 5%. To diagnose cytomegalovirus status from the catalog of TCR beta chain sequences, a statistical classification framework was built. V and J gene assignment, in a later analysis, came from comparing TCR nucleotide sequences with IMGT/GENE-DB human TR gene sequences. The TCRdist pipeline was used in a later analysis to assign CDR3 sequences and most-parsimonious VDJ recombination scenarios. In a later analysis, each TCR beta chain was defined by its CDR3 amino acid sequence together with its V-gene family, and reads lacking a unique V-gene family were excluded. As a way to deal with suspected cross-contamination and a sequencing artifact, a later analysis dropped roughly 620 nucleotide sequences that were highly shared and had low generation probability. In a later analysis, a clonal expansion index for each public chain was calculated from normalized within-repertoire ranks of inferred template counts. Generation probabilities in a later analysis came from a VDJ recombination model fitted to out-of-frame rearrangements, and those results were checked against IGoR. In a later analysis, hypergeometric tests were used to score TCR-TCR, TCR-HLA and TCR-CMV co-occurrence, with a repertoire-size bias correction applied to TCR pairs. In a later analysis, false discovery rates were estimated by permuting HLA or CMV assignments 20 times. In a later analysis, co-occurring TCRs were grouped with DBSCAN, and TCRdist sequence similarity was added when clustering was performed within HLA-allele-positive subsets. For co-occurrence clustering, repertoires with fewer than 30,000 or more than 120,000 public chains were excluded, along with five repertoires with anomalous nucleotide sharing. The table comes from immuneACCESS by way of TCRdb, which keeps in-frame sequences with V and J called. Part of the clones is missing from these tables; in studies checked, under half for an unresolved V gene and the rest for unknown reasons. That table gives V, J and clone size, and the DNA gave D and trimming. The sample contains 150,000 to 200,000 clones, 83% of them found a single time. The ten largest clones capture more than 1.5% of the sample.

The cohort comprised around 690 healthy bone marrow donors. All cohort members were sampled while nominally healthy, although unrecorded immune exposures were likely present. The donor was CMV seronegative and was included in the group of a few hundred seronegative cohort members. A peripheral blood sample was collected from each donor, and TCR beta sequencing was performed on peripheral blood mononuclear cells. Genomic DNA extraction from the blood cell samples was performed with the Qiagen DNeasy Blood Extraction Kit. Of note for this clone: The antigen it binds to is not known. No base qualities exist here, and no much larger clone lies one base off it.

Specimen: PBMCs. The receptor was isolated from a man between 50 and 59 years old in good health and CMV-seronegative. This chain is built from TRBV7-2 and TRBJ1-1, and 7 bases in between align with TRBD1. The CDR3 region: CASSLNRGGNTEAFF. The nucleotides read TGTGCCAGCAGCTTAAACAGGGGAGGGAACACTGAAGCTTTCTTT.